This TCR beta chain is from a study of blood T cell repertoires in COVID-19. Study-wide background: The United States, Italy and Spain provided the acute and convalescent COVID-19 samples.

Measured with immunoSEQ multiplex PCR; TCRdb has only the in-frame clones, and not every one. In the table there are about 360,000 clones, approximately 86% of which are singletons. This clone has just one count. The V and J ends lost 1 base and 5 bases respectively, with 11 bases between them. The CDR3 spans 14 residues. In germline, CDR1 is MNHEY, CDR2 SVGAGI. The receptor's source is a human donor in a cohort sampled during active COVID-19. The sample was peripheral blood. V usage is TRBV6-5 and J usage is TRBJ1-1; the D gene is possibly TRBD1 (5 bases). The CDR3 bases are TGTGCCAGCAGTTACTTGGGCAGGGCAACTGAAGCTTTCTTT. Protein product: CASSYLGRATEAFF.